The next 13 T cell receptor beta chains were all read from a single sample in a study of shared clonotypes between healthy human individuals. Sequencing used immunoSEQ multiplex PCR; TCRdb keeps in-frame clones, though not all of them. Among more than 550,000 clones, 72% were seen once, and the ten largest hold approximately 2%. The sample was memory CD4+ T cells sorted from blood. The subset is: CD45RA-negative fraction. The receptors originated from a woman in her 30s in good health.

The chain carries TRBV7-2 and TRBJ2-3; unclear D gene. The V end lost 0 bases, the J end lost 4 bases, and 14 bases lay between the germline ends. The CDR3 consists of 16 residues. In germline, CDR1 is SGHTA, CDR2 FQGNSA. The CDR3 nucleotides are TGTGCCAGCAGCTTAGCATCAATACTCAGTCCAGATACGCAGTATTTT. Translated: CASSLASILSPDTQYF.

The genes are TRBV18 and TRBJ2-5; 8 bases fit TRBD1. CDR1 and CDR2 (germline): KGHSH, LQKENI. V lost 3 bases, J lost 5 bases, and 5 bases stayed unmatched. The CDR3 is made up of 14 amino acids. The CDR3, as DNA: TGTGCCAGCTCACCGCGACAGGGGAAGGAGACCCAGTACTTC. Protein: CASSPRQGKETQYF.

V and J are TRBV19 and TRBJ2-3, with 14 bases lining up with TRBD2. The CDR3 runs to 16 residues. The ends lost 5 bases at V and 5 bases at J; junction bases unmatched: 6. Germline V CDR1 and CDR2: LNHDA, SQIVND (reference sequence). CDR3 sequence reads: CASSSWGLAGEDTQYF. CDR3 DNA sequence: TGTGCCAGTAGTTCATGGGGACTAGCGGGAGAAGATACGCAGTATTTT.

The chain couples TRBV27 to TRBJ1-5, with D perhaps TRBD1 (6 bases). V was trimmed by 6 bases and J by 7 bases, leaving 13 bases between them. This CDR3 contains 13 residues. Germline lookup yields CDR1 MNHEY and CDR2 SMNVEV (reference sequence). CDR3 coding DNA: TGTGCCAGCAGGCAGACAGGATTGCAGCCCCAGCATTTT. This encodes CASRQTGLQPQHF.

This chain links TRBV27 with TRBJ2-7, with D perhaps TRBD2 (5 bases). V was cut by 0 bases and J by 4 bases, with 13 bases left in between. The germline CDR1 and CDR2 sequences are MNHEY and SMNVEV (reference sequence). The CDR3 contains 15 residues. Written as DNA, the CDR3 is TGTGCCAGCAGTTTATCCCGGGGTGAGGTGTACGAGCAGTACTTC. It is translated as CASSLSRGEVYEQYF.

Remarks on this clone: Additional DNA sequences in this sample encode the identical CDR3. CDR3 in amino acids: CASSSGVAGNTIYF. CDR3 coding DNA: TGCGCCAGCAGCTCGGGGGTGGCTGGAAACACCATATATTTT. The chain joins TRBV5-1 to TRBJ1-3, with D perhaps matching TRBD1 (5 bases). V shed 3 bases and J shed 2 bases, with 9 bases lying between them. The germline CDR1 and CDR2 sequences are SGHRS and YFSETQ. The CDR3 consists of 14 residues.

This clone has a single count. The chain combines TRBV11-3 with TRBJ2-6, with D possibly TRBD1 on 6 matching bases. Trimming stripped 2 bases from V and 5 bases from J, with 16 bases between. Germline V CDR1 and CDR2: SGHNT, YENEEA. The CDR3 has 17 residues. The CDR3 sequence is CASSLWGHPAWANVLTF. The CDR3 DNA sequence: TGTGCCAGCAGCTTATGGGGACATCCGGCGTGGGCCAACGTCCTGACTTTC.

This clone came up a few times. The CDR3 DNA sequence: TGTGCCAGCAGCCAAGATCCAATTGGAGGGCCATTGGGCGAGCAGTACTTC. This encodes CASSQDPIGGPLGEQYF. V and J are TRBV4-2 and TRBJ2-7, with a possible D match to TRBD2 (6 bases). The CDR3 contains 17 residues. Trimming removed 0 bases at V and 6 bases at J, with 21 bases between. From germline, CDR1 is LGHNA and CDR2 YNFKEQ.

This chain uses TRBV6-1 with TRBJ1-1; tentatively, D is TRBD1 (5 bases). The CDR3 loop spans 15 amino acids. V lost 4 bases and J 6 bases, leaving 18 bases between the germline ends. From germline, CDR1 is MNHNS and CDR2 SASEGT. The CDR3 loop reads CASSGPTVLTSEAFF. The CDR3 DNA sequence: TGTGCCAGCAGTGGCCCGACAGTCCTTACATCTGAAGCTTTCTTT.

This chain uses TRBV28 with TRBJ2-5, with D perhaps being TRBD1 or TRBD2 (5 bases each). Germline CDR1 MDHEN, CDR2 SYDVKM. Deletions cut 6 bases from V and 7 bases from J, with 18 bases between. The CDR3 is made up of 14 amino acids. Written as DNA, the CDR3 is TGTGCCAGCAGGCCTCCGGGACGGAGCGGGACCCAGTACTTC. This codes for CASRPPGRSGTQYF.

V gene TRBV18 combines with J gene TRBJ1-1, with a tentative D call TRBD1 (5 bases). The germline gives CDR1 KGHSH, CDR2 LQKENI. CDR3 length: 13 residues. The V and J ends lost 0 bases and 7 bases respectively, with 9 bases between them. CDR3 coding DNA: TGTGCCAGCTCACCACCGGGGCTGATTGAAGCTTTCTTT. Translated, it gives CASSPPGLIEAFF.

This chain joins TRBV7-2 and TRBJ2-7, with 13 nucleotides matching TRBD2. Germline values: CDR1 SGHTA, CDR2 FQGNSA. The CDR3 sequence is 17 residues long. After removal of 2 bases from V and 3 bases from J, the junction contained 7 bases not matched to a gene. The CDR3 region is CASSLYGLAGEVYEQYF. The CDR3 DNA reads TGTGCCAGCAGCTTATACGGACTAGCGGGAGAAGTCTACGAGCAGTACTTC.

The chain uses TRBV9 and TRBJ2-7; D is perhaps TRBD2 (6 bases). Germline CDR1 and CDR2: SGDLS and YYNGEE. With 4 bases removed from V and 3 bases from J, the gap between germline ends came to 14 bases. CDR3 size: 14 residues. CDR3 amino acids: CASSSGLNGYEQYF. The CDR3 DNA reads as TGTGCCAGCAGCTCGGGACTCAACGGCTACGAGCAGTACTTC.